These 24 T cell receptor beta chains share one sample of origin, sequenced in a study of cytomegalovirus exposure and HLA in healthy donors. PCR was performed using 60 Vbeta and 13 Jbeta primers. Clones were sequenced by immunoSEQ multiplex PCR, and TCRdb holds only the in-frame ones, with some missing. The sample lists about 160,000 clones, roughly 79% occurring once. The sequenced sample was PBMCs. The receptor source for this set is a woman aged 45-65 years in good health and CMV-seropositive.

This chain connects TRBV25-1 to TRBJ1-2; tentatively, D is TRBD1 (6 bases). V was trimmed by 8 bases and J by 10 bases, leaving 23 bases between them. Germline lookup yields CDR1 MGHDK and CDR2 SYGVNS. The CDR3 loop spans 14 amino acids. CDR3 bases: TGTGCCAGCGATTACCCCCTGGGGGCCCAGGACTACACCTTC. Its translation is CASDYPLGAQDYTF.

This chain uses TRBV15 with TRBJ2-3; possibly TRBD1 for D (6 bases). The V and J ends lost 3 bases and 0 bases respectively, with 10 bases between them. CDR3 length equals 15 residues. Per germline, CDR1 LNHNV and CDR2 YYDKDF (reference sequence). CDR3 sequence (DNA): TGTGCCACCAGCAGCCGACAGGCGAGCACAGATACGCAGTATTTT. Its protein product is CATSSRQASTDTQYF.

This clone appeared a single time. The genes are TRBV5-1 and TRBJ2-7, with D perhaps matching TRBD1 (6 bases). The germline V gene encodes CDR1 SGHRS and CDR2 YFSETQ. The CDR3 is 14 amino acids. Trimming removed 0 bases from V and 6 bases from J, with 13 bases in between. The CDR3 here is CASSLDRVGGEQYF. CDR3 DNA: TGCGCCAGCAGCTTGGACAGGGTAGGAGGCGAGCAGTACTTC.

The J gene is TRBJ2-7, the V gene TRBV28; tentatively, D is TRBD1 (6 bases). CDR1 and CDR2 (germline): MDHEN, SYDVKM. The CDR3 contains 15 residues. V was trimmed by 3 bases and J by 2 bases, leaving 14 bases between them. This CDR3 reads CASSFPPTGTYEQYF. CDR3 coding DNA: TGTGCCAGCAGTTTCCCCCCGACAGGTACCTACGAGCAGTACTTC.

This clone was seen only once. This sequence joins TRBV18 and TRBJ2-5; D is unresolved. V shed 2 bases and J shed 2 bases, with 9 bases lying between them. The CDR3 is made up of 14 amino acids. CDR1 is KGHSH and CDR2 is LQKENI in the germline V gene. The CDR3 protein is CASSPKNKQETQYF. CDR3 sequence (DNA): TGTGCCAGCTCACCAAAGAACAAACAAGAGACCCAGTACTTC.

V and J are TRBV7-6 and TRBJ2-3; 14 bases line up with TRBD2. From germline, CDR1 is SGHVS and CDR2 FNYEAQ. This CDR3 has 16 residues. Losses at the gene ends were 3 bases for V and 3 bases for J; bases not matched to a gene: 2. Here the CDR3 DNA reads TGTGCCAGCAGCTTCGGGACTAGCGGGGGTACAGATACGCAGTATTTT. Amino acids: CASSFGTSGGTDTQYF.

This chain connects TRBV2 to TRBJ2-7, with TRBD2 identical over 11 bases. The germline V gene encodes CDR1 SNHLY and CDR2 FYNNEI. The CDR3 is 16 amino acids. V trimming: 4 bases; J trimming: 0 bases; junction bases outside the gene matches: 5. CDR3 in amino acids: CASSVPSGGFSYEQYF. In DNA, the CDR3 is TGTGCCAGCAGTGTACCTAGCGGGGGGTTCTCCTACGAGCAGTACTTC. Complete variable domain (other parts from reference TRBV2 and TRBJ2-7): EPEVTQTPSHQVTQMGQEVILRCVPISNHLYFYWYRQILGQKVEFLVSFYNNEISEKSEIFDDQFSVERPDGSNFTLKIRSTKLEDSAMYFCASSVPSGGFSYEQYFGPGTRLTVT.

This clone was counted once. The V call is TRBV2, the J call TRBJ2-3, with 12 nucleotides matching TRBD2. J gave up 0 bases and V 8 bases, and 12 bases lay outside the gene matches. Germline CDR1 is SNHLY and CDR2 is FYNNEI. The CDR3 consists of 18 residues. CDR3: CASRDGLAGTSSTDTQYF. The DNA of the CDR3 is TGTGCCAGCCGCGACGGACTAGCGGGAACCTCTAGCACAGATACGCAGTATTTT.

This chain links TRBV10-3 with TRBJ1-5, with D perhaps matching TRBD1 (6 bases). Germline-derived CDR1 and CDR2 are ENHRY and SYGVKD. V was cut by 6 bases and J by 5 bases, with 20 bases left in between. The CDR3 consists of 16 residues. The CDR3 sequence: CAISRGVTGQDQPQHF. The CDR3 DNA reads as TGTGCCATCAGCCGGGGGGTTACAGGGCAGGATCAGCCCCAGCATTTT.

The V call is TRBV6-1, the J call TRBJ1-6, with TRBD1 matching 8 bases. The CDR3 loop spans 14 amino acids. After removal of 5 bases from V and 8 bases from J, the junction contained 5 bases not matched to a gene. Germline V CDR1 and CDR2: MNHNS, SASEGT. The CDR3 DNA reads TGTGCCAGCAGTCCTGACAGGGGCGATTCACCCCTCCACTTT. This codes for CASSPDRGDSPLHF.

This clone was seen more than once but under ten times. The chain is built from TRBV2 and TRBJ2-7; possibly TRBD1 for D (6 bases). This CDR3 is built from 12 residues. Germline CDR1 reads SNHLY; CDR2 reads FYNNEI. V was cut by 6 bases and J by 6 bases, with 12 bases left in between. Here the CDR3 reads CASSPGTLEQYF. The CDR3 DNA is TGTGCCAGCAGCCCCGGGACACTCGAGCAGTACTTC.

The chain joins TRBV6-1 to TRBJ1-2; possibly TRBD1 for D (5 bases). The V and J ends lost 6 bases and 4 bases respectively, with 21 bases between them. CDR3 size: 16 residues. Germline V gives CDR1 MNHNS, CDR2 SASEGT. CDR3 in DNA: TGTGCCAGCAGAGAACCGGGACGGGGACTCTCCTATGGCTACACCTTC. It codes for CASREPGRGLSYGYTF.

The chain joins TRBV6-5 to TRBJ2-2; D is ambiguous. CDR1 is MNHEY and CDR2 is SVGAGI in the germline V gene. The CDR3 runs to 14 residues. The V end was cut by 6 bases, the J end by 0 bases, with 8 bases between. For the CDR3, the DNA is TGTGCCAGCAGAACAGTAGCGAACACCGGGGAGCTGTTTTTT. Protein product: CASRTVANTGELFF.

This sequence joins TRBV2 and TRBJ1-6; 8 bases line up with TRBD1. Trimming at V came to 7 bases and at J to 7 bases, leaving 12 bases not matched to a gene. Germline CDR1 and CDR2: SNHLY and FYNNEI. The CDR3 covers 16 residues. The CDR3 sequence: CASTVLPGTGNSPLHF. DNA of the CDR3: TGTGCCAGCACAGTTCTCCCCGGGACAGGCAATTCACCCCTCCACTTT. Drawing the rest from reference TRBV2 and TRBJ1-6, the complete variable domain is EPEVTQTPSHQVTQMGQEVILRCVPISNHLYFYWYRQILGQKVEFLVSFYNNEISEKSEIFDDQFSVERPDGSNFTLKIRSTKLEDSAMYFCASTVLPGTGNSPLHFGNGTRLTVT.

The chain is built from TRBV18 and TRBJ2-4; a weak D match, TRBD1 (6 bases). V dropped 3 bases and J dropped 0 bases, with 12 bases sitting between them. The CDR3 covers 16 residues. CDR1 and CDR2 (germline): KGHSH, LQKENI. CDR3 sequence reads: CASSPGYRVAKNIQYF. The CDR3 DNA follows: TGTGCCAGCTCACCGGGATACAGGGTAGCCAAAAACATTCAGTACTTC.

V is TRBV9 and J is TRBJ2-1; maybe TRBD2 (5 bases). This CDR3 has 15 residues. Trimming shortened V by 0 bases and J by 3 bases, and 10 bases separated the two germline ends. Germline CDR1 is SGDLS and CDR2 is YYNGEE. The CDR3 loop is CASSVDGISYNEQFF. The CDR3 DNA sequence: TGTGCCAGCAGCGTAGACGGGATAAGCTACAATGAGCAGTTCTTC.

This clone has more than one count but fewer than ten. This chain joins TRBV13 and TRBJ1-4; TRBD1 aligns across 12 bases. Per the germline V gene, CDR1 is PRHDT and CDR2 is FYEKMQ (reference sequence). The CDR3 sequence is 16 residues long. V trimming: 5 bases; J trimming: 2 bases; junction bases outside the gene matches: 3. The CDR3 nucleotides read TGTGCCAGCAGCACGGGGACAGGGGGCACTAATGAAAAACTGTTTTTT. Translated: CASSTGTGGTNEKLFF.

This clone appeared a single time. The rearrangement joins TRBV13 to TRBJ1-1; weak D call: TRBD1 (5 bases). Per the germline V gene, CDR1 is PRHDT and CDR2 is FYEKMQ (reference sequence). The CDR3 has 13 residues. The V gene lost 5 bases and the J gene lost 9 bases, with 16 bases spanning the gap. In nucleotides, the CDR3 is TGTGCCAGCAGCCCCGGGAGGGACCCGCAAGCTTTCTTT. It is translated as CASSPGRDPQAFF.

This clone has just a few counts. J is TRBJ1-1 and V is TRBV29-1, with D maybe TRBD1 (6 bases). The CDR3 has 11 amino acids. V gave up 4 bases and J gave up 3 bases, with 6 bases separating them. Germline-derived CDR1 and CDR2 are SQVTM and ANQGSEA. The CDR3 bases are TGCAGCGTTGCAGGGGACACTGAAGCTTTCTTT. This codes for CSVAGDTEAFF.

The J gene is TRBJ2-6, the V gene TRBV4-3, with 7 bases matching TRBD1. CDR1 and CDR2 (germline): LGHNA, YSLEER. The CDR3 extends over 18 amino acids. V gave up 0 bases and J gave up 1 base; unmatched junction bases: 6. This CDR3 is CASSQDGPGGSGANVLTF. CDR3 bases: TGCGCCAGCAGCCAAGATGGGCCAGGGGGTTCTGGGGCCAACGTCCTGACTTTC.

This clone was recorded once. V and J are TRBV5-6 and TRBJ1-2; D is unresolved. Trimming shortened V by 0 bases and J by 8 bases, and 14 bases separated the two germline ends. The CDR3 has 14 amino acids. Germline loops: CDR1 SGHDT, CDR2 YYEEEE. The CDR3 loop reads CASSLGSDPWGYTF. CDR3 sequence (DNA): TGTGCCAGCAGCTTGGGTTCAGATCCGTGGGGCTACACCTTC. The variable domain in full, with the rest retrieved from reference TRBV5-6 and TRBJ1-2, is DAGVTQSPTHLIKTRGQQVTLRCSPKSGHDTVSWYQQALGQGPQFIFQYYEEEERQRGNFPDRFSGHQFPNYSSELNVNALLLGDSALYLCASSLGSDPWGYTFGSGTRLTVV.

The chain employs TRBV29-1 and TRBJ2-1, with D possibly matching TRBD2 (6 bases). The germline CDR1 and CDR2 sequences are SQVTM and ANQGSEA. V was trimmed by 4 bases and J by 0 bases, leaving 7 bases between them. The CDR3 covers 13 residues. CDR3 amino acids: CSVVGSSYNEQFF. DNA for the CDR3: TGCAGCGTTGTCGGGAGCTCCTACAATGAGCAGTTCTTC.

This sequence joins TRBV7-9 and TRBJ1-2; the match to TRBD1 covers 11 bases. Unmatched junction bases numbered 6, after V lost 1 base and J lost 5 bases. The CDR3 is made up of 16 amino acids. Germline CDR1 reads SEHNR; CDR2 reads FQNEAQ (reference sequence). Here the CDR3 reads CASSLGTGGAGYGYTF. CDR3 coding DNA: TGTGCCAGCAGCTTAGGGACAGGGGGCGCGGGATATGGCTACACCTTC.

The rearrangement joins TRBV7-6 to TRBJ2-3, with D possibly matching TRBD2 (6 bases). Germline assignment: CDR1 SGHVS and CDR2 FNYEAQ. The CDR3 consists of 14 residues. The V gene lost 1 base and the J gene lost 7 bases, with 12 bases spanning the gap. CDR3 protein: CASSLEAGPHTQYF. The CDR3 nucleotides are TGTGCCAGCAGCTTAGAGGCGGGACCCCATACGCAGTATTTT. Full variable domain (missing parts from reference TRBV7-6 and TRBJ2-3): GAGVSQSPRYKVTKRGQDVALRCDPISGHVSLYWYRQALGQGPEFLTYFNYEAQQDKSGLPNDRFSAERPEGSISTLTIQRTEQRDSAMYRCASSLEAGPHTQYFGPGTRLTVL.